The 9 T cell receptor beta chains listed next were all sequenced from one sample in a study of blood T cell repertoires in COVID-19. The assay was immunoSEQ multiplex PCR, and TCRdb's table has in-frame clones only and misses some. The sample includes approximately 63,000 clones, 76% of them seen just once. Source material: peripheral blood. These TCRs come from a woman older than 75 with acute or convalescent COVID-19.

This chain joins TRBV18 and TRBJ2-7; 9 bases are a match to TRBD2. J gave up 2 bases and V 3 bases, and 14 bases lay outside the gene matches. This CDR3 has 18 amino acids. In germline, CDR1 is KGHSH, CDR2 LQKENI. In DNA form, the CDR3 reads TGTGCCAGCTCACCGATGGAGGGGAAAGCGGGAGGTCCCTACGAGCAGTACTTC. Amino acids: CASSPMEGKAGGPYEQYF.

This chain links TRBV12-5 with TRBJ2-7; no reliable D call. The CDR3 is 13 residues long. The germline V gene encodes CDR1 LGHNT and CDR2 FRNRAP. Between the trimmed V and J ends, which lost 0 bases and 3 bases, there was a span of 6 bases. CDR3 protein: CASGLVPGYEQYF. The DNA for the CDR3 is TGTGCTAGTGGTTTGGTACCCGGCTACGAGCAGTACTTC. The variable domain in full, completed from reference TRBV12-5 and TRBJ2-7, reads DARVTQTPRHKVTEMGQEVTMRCQPILGHNTVFWYRQTMMQGLELLAYFRNRAPLDDSGMPKDRFSAEMPDATLATLKIQPSEPRDSAVYFCASGLVPGYEQYFGPGTRLTVT.

The CDR3 protein is CSVEVHPNTGELFF. CDR3 DNA sequence: TGCAGCGTTGAAGTACACCCGAACACCGGGGAGCTGTTTTTT. The V call is TRBV29-1, the J call TRBJ2-2, with D hard to call. The CDR3 runs 14 residues. The germline gives CDR1 SQVTM, CDR2 ANQGSEA. The V and J ends lost 1 base and 0 bases respectively, with 6 bases between them.

The rearrangement links TRBV7-9 to TRBJ2-3; possible D gene TRBD2, 6 bases. With 5 bases removed from V and 0 bases from J, the gap between germline ends came to 9 bases. Germline V CDR1 and CDR2: SEHNR, FQNEAQ (reference sequence). CDR3 length: 14 residues. DNA for the CDR3: TGTGCCAGCAGCCGGGAGTTAAGCACAGATACGCAGTATTTT. As protein: CASSRELSTDTQYF.

V usage is TRBV28 and J usage is TRBJ2-7, with D possibly TRBD1 on 6 matching bases. The CDR3 spans 15 residues. Germline V gene sequence: CDR1 MDHEN, CDR2 SYDVKM. V gave up 4 bases and J gave up 2 bases, with 15 bases separating them. CDR3 in amino acids: CASSSQTGFTYEQYF. In nucleotides, the CDR3 is TGTGCCAGCAGTTCTCAGACAGGATTTACCTACGAGCAGTACTTC.

This chain joins TRBV24-1 and TRBJ2-5; 11 nucleotides match TRBD2. The V gene's germline CDR1 is KGHDR and CDR2 SFDVKD. The V gene end was trimmed by 2 bases and the J gene end by 5 bases; junction bases not matched to a gene: 6. The CDR3 consists of 16 residues. The CDR3 DNA sequence: TGTGCCACCAGTGATTCCACTAGCGGGAGATGGGAGACCCAGTACTTC. Translated, it gives CATSDSTSGRWETQYF.

The gene calls are TRBV18 and TRBJ2-2; TRBD2 aligns across 7 bases. CDR3 length: 17 residues. Trimming cost V 2 bases and J 4 bases; bases outside gene matches: 10. Per germline, CDR1 KGHSH and CDR2 LQKENI. The CDR3 here is CASSPSLAAVFTGELFF. In nucleotides, the CDR3 is TGTGCCAGCTCACCAAGCCTAGCGGCCGTTTTCACCGGGGAGCTGTTTTTT.

Here the CDR3 DNA reads TGCGCCAGCAGCCCCACAGATAATTCACCCCTCCACTTT. Amino acid sequence: CASSPTDNSPLHF. This rearrangement joins TRBV10-2 to TRBJ1-6; D gene uncertain. V lost 6 bases and J 5 bases, leaving 8 bases between the germline ends. Germline-derived CDR1 and CDR2 are WSHSY and SAAADI. This CDR3 is built from 13 residues.

This chain uses TRBV27 with TRBJ1-2; 8 bases align to TRBD1. There are 17 residues in the CDR3. Unmatched junction bases numbered 10, after V lost 4 bases and J lost 0 bases. CDR1 and CDR2 (germline): MNHEY, SMNVEV (reference sequence). In nucleotides, the CDR3 is TGTGCCAGCAGTTGGTTGGGACAGGCACAAGCTAACTATGGCTACACCTTC. Protein sequence: CASSWLGQAQANYGYTF.